A selection of T cell receptor beta chains follows, all from one sample in a study of blood T cell repertoires in COVID-19. Clones were sequenced by immunoSEQ multiplex PCR, and TCRdb holds only the in-frame ones, with some missing. The sample lists fewer than 30,000 clones; about 91% were seen once. The sample was peripheral blood. These receptors originate from a human donor with active COVID-19. The donor label of this sample is uncertain. CDR3s include the opening cysteine and the closing phenylalanine or tryptophan. D genes are given only for firm matches. Size values are once, few and many counts, or a class for expanded clones, and some rows have none.

j_gene: TRBJ1-3; v_gene: TRBV11-2; d_gene: NA; abundance: once; CDR3aa: CASSPPNGVGNTIYF; CDR3nt: TGTGCCAGCAGCCCCCCAAATGGAGTTGGAAACACCATATATTTT
j_gene: TRBJ1-2; v_gene: TRBV3-1/TRBV3-2; d_gene: NA; abundance: few; CDR3aa: CASSQDVGDYGYTF; CDR3nt: TGTGCCAGCAGCCAAGACGTAGGAGACTATGGCTACACCTTC
j_gene: TRBJ1-2; v_gene: TRBV4-2; d_gene: NA; abundance: once; CDR3aa: CASSQDQSGPSGYTF; CDR3nt: TGTGCCAGCAGCCAAGATCAAAGTGGGCCGTCCGGCTACACCTTC
j_gene: TRBJ1-1; v_gene: TRBV7-8; d_gene: TRBD1; abundance: NA; CDR3aa: CASSDRGENTEAFF; CDR3nt: TGTGCCAGCAGCGACAGGGGGGAGAACACTGAAGCTTTCTTT
j_gene: TRBJ2-3; v_gene: TRBV21-1; d_gene: NA; abundance: NA; CDR3aa: CASTENPGTTNTDTQYF; CDR3nt: TGTGCCAGCACCGAAAACCCCGGGACTACCAACACAGATACGCAGTATTTT
j_gene: TRBJ1-2; v_gene: TRBV11-2; d_gene: TRBD1; abundance: NA; CDR3aa: CASSLQGVDYGYTF; CDR3nt: TGTGCCAGCAGCCTACAGGGGGTCGACTATGGCTACACCTTC
j_gene: TRBJ2-5; v_gene: TRBV5-1; d_gene: NA; abundance: NA; CDR3aa: CASSLVGSRGQETQYF; CDR3nt: TGCGCCAGCAGCTTGGTGGGTAGCAGGGGCCAAGAGACCCAGTACTTC
j_gene: TRBJ2-3; v_gene: TRBV27; d_gene: TRBD2; abundance: NA; CDR3aa: CASSLRVWGSGGSADTQYF; CDR3nt: TGTGCCAGCAGTTTACGTGTTTGGGGTAGCGGGGGGTCCGCAGATACGCAGTATTTT
j_gene: TRBJ2-3; v_gene: TRBV7-2; d_gene: NA; abundance: NA; CDR3aa: CASSSPAPPADTQYF; CDR3nt: TGTGCCAGCAGCTCTCCCGCGCCTCCGGCAGATACGCAGTATTTT
j_gene: TRBJ2-5; v_gene: TRBV6-2/TRBV6-3; d_gene: NA; abundance: NA; CDR3aa: CASSSIYREGKTQYF; CDR3nt: TGTGCCAGCAGTTCTATTTATCGGGAAGGAAAGACCCAGTACTTC
j_gene: TRBJ1-1; v_gene: TRBV11-2; d_gene: NA; abundance: NA; CDR3aa: CASSSISGVRNTEAFF; CDR3nt: TGTGCCAGCAGCTCAATTTCAGGGGTTAGGAACACTGAAGCTTTCTTT
j_gene: TRBJ2-1; v_gene: TRBV25-1; d_gene: NA; abundance: NA; CDR3aa: CASRREGGFFNEQFF; CDR3nt: TGTGCCAGCAGAAGGGAGGGGGGGTTTTTCAATGAGCAGTTCTTC
j_gene: TRBJ2-2; v_gene: TRBV19; d_gene: NA; abundance: NA; CDR3aa: CASSITGINTGELFF; CDR3nt: TGTGCCAGTAGTATTACAGGAATTAACACCGGGGAGCTGTTTTTT
j_gene: TRBJ2-1; v_gene: TRBV28; d_gene: NA; abundance: NA; CDR3aa: CASSLLRIDYNEQFF; CDR3nt: TGTGCCAGCAGTTTATTGAGGATCGACTACAATGAGCAGTTCTTC
j_gene: TRBJ2-1; v_gene: TRBV7-9; d_gene: NA; abundance: NA; CDR3aa: CASSLRLEVSNEQFF; CDR3nt: TGTGCCAGCAGCTTAAGGCTAGAGGTGAGCAATGAGCAGTTCTTC
j_gene: TRBJ2-1; v_gene: TRBV6-5; d_gene: TRBD2; abundance: NA; CDR3aa: CASVRLAAYNEQFF; CDR3nt: TGTGCCAGCGTACGTCTAGCGGCATACAATGAGCAGTTCTTC
j_gene: TRBJ2-2; v_gene: TRBV21-1; d_gene: NA; abundance: once; CDR3aa: CASSKAGSGANTGELFF; CDR3nt: TGTGCCAGCAGCAAAGCGGGTAGCGGGGCGAACACCGGGGAGCTGTTTTTT
j_gene: TRBJ2-1; v_gene: TRBV24-1; d_gene: TRBD2; abundance: NA; CDR3aa: CATSVSGGEQFF; CDR3nt: TGTGCCACCAGTGTATCCGGGGGGGAGCAGTTCTTC
j_gene: TRBJ2-7; v_gene: TRBV2; d_gene: NA; abundance: few; CDR3aa: CASRPTFTYEQYF; CDR3nt: TGTGCCAGCAGGCCGACATTTACCTACGAGCAGTACTTC
j_gene: TRBJ2-3; v_gene: TRBV7-8; d_gene: NA; abundance: NA; CDR3aa: CASSLEDRRTDTQYF; CDR3nt: TGTGCCAGCAGCTTAGAGGACAGACGCACAGATACGCAGTATTTT
j_gene: TRBJ1-1; v_gene: TRBV5-4; d_gene: NA; abundance: NA; CDR3aa: CASSLAPGAMNTEAFF; CDR3nt: TGTGCCAGCAGCTTGGCACCAGGGGCAATGAACACTGAAGCTTTCTTT
j_gene: TRBJ2-6; v_gene: TRBV9; d_gene: TRBD1; abundance: NA; CDR3aa: CASSVERDRAGANVLTF; CDR3nt: TGTGCCAGCAGCGTAGAAAGGGACAGGGCTGGGGCCAACGTCCTGACTTTC
j_gene: TRBJ2-3; v_gene: TRBV5-4; d_gene: TRBD2; abundance: NA; CDR3aa: CASSLRWEGLGDTQYF; CDR3nt: TGTGCCAGCAGCTTGCGGTGGGAGGGCCTCGGAGATACGCAGTATTTT
j_gene: TRBJ2-1; v_gene: TRBV27; d_gene: NA; abundance: NA; CDR3aa: CASRPGPGGLQFF; CDR3nt: TGTGCCAGCCGGCCGGGGCCAGGGGGACTTCAGTTCTTC
j_gene: TRBJ2-1; v_gene: TRBV10-3; d_gene: TRBD2; abundance: NA; CDR3aa: CAISPLAGGIATYNEQFF; CDR3nt: TGTGCCATCAGCCCACTAGCGGGAGGCATAGCGACCTACAATGAGCAGTTCTTC
j_gene: TRBJ2-1; v_gene: TRBV19; d_gene: NA; abundance: NA; CDR3aa: CASSMDSSGEGDRKQFF; CDR3nt: TGTGCCAGTAGTATGGATTCTAGCGGAGAGGGGGATCGTAAGCAGTTCTTC
j_gene: TRBJ2-7; v_gene: TRBV11-2; d_gene: NA; abundance: NA; CDR3aa: CATGPNEQYF; CDR3nt: TGTGCCACCGGTCCCAACGAGCAGTACTTC
j_gene: TRBJ2-7; v_gene: TRBV6-5; d_gene: TRBD2; abundance: NA; CDR3aa: CASSYSGGGVYEQYF; CDR3nt: TGTGCCAGCAGTTACAGTGGGGGAGGGGTGTACGAGCAGTACTTC
j_gene: TRBJ1-5; v_gene: TRBV30; d_gene: NA; abundance: NA; CDR3aa: CAWSGGDNQPQHF; CDR3nt: TGTGCCTGGAGTGGAGGAGACAATCAGCCCCAGCATTTT
j_gene: TRBJ1-2; v_gene: TRBV6-4; d_gene: NA; abundance: NA; CDR3aa: CASSDFRGDYTF; CDR3nt: TGTGCCAGCAGTGACTTTAGAGGTGACTACACCTTC
j_gene: TRBJ2-2; v_gene: TRBV4-1; d_gene: NA; abundance: NA; CDR3aa: CASSPSELAGELFF; CDR3nt: TGCGCCAGCAGCCCTAGCGAATTGGCCGGGGAGCTGTTTTTT
j_gene: TRBJ2-7; v_gene: TRBV20-1; d_gene: TRBD1; abundance: NA; CDR3aa: CSASHRGPYYEQYF; CDR3nt: TGCAGTGCTAGTCACAGGGGTCCTTACTACGAGCAGTACTTC
j_gene: TRBJ1-2; v_gene: TRBV5-6; d_gene: NA; abundance: NA; CDR3aa: CASTDFDSYGYTF; CDR3nt: TGTGCCAGCACCGACTTCGACAGCTATGGCTACACCTTC
j_gene: TRBJ1-1; v_gene: TRBV6-6; d_gene: TRBD1; abundance: NA; CDR3aa: CASKITGGLLNTEAFF; CDR3nt: TGTGCCAGCAAGATAACAGGGGGCCTTTTGAACACTGAAGCTTTCTTT
j_gene: TRBJ2-5; v_gene: TRBV7-9; d_gene: TRBD1; abundance: NA; CDR3aa: CASTERQGPGETQYF; CDR3nt: TGTGCCAGCACCGAGCGACAGGGGCCTGGGGAGACCCAGTACTTC
j_gene: TRBJ2-5; v_gene: TRBV7-3; d_gene: TRBD1; abundance: NA; CDR3aa: CASSPDRGRLETQYF; CDR3nt: TGTGCCAGCAGTCCTGACAGGGGGCGCCTGGAGACCCAGTACTTC
j_gene: TRBJ1-1; v_gene: TRBV6-5; d_gene: TRBD1; abundance: NA; CDR3aa: CASSRWTGTTEAFF; CDR3nt: TGTGCCAGCAGTAGGTGGACAGGGACCACTGAAGCTTTCTTT
j_gene: TRBJ2-2; v_gene: TRBV9; d_gene: NA; abundance: NA; CDR3aa: CASTKGPGTGELFF; CDR3nt: TGTGCCAGCACTAAGGGGCCGGGCACCGGGGAGCTGTTTTTT
j_gene: TRBJ1-5; v_gene: TRBV27; d_gene: TRBD1; abundance: once; CDR3aa: CASSFGTGLNQPQHF; CDR3nt: TGTGCCAGCAGTTTTGGGACAGGCCTCAATCAGCCCCAGCATTTT
j_gene: TRBJ1-1; v_gene: TRBV27; d_gene: NA; abundance: NA; CDR3aa: CASRVRQTPNTEAFF; CDR3nt: TGTGCCAGCAGAGTACGACAGACGCCGAACACTGAAGCTTTCTTT
j_gene: TRBJ2-5; v_gene: TRBV10-2; d_gene: NA; abundance: once; CDR3aa: CASSEGGWETQYF; CDR3nt: TGCGCCAGCAGTGAGGGGGGCTGGGAGACCCAGTACTTC
j_gene: TRBJ1-2; v_gene: TRBV27; d_gene: NA; abundance: NA; CDR3aa: CASSLSSGYYGYTF; CDR3nt: TGTGCCAGCAGTTTATCGTCAGGATACTATGGCTACACCTTC
j_gene: TRBJ2-2; v_gene: TRBV6-4; d_gene: NA; abundance: NA; CDR3aa: CASSDSAGDTGELFF; CDR3nt: TGTGCCAGCAGTGACTCGGCAGGGGACACCGGGGAGCTGTTTTTT
j_gene: TRBJ2-2; v_gene: TRBV11-3; d_gene: TRBD2; abundance: NA; CDR3aa: CASSPGTSWATGELFF; CDR3nt: TGTGCCAGCAGCCCCGGGACTAGCTGGGCCACCGGGGAGCTGTTTTTT
j_gene: TRBJ2-2; v_gene: TRBV4-3; d_gene: TRBD2; abundance: NA; CDR3aa: CASSPGGGRATGELFF; CDR3nt: TGCGCCAGCAGCCCGGGAGGAGGGAGGGCCACCGGGGAGCTGTTTTTT
j_gene: TRBJ1-5; v_gene: TRBV5-1; d_gene: NA; abundance: NA; CDR3aa: CASSLPENQPQHF; CDR3nt: TGCGCCAGCAGCTTACCCGAGAATCAGCCCCAGCATTTT
j_gene: TRBJ2-1; v_gene: TRBV7-2; d_gene: TRBD2; abundance: NA; CDR3aa: CASSVTSGRAKNEQFF; CDR3nt: TGTGCCAGCAGCGTGACTAGCGGGAGGGCCAAAAATGAGCAGTTCTTC
j_gene: TRBJ2-7; v_gene: TRBV19; d_gene: TRBD1; abundance: NA; CDR3aa: CASSGTGAYEQYF; CDR3nt: TGTGCCAGTAGTGGGACAGGGGCCTACGAGCAGTACTTC
j_gene: TRBJ2-3; v_gene: TRBV4-2; d_gene: TRBD2; abundance: NA; CDR3aa: CASSQVGGTSGSHSTDTQYF; CDR3nt: TGTGCCAGCAGCCAAGTTGGTGGGACTAGCGGGAGCCACAGCACAGATACGCAGTATTTT
j_gene: TRBJ1-3; v_gene: TRBV11-2; d_gene: NA; abundance: NA; CDR3aa: CASSLEQPRPGNTIYF; CDR3nt: TGTGCCAGCAGCTTGGAACAGCCCAGACCGGGAAACACCATATATTTT
j_gene: TRBJ2-7; v_gene: TRBV2; d_gene: NA; abundance: NA; CDR3aa: CASSAGVVFPSEQYF; CDR3nt: TGTGCCAGCAGTGCAGGGGTCGTCTTCCCGAGCGAGCAGTACTTC
j_gene: TRBJ2-7; v_gene: TRBV2; d_gene: TRBD1; abundance: few; CDR3aa: CASRATGGYEQYF; CDR3nt: TGTGCCAGCAGGGCGACAGGGGGGTACGAGCAGTACTTC